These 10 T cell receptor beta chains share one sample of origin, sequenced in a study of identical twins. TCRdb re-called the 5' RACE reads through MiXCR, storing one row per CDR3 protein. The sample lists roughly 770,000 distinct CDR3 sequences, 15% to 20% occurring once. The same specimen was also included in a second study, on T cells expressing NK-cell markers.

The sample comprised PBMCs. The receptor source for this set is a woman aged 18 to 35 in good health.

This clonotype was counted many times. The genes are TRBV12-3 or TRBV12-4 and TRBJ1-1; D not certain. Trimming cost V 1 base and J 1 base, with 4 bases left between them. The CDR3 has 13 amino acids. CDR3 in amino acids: CASSLGENTEAFF. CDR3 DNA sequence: TGTGCCAGCAGTTTAGGGGAGAACACTGAAGCTTTCTTT.

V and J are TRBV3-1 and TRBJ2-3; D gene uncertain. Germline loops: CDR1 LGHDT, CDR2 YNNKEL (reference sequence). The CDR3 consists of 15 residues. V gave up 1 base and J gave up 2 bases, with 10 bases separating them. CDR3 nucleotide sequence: TGTGCCAGCAGCCAAGGTAGGGCGGACACAGATACGCAGTATTTT. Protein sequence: CASSQGRADTDTQYF.

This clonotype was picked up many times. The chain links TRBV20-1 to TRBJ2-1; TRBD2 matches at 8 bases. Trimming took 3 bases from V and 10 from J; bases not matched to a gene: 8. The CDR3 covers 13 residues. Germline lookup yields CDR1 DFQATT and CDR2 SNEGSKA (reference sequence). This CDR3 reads CSASMGLVGEQFF. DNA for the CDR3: TGCAGTGCTAGCATGGGACTAGTGGGAGAGCAGTTCTTC.

The CDR3 region is CASSSRNSNNEQFF. The CDR3, as DNA: TGTGCCAGCAGCAGCAGGAACAGCAACAATGAGCAGTTCTTC. This rearrangement joins TRBV11-3 to TRBJ2-1; D remains ambiguous. V lost 5 bases and J lost 5, with 13 bases in between. Germline V gene data show CDR1 as SGHNT and CDR2 as YENEEA. The CDR3 has 14 residues. The complete variable domain, with remaining parts taken from reference TRBV11-3 and TRBJ2-1, reads EAGVVQSPRYKIIEKKQPVAFWCNPISGHNTLYWYLQNLGQGPELLIRYENEEAVDDSQLPKDRFSAERLKGVDSTLKIQPAELGDSAVYLCASSSRNSNNEQFFGPGTRLTVL.

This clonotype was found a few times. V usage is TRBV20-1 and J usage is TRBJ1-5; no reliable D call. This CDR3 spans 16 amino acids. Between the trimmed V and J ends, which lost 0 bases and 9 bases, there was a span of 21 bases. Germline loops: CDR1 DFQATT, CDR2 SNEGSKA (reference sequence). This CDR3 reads CSARDGTDTQLWPQHF. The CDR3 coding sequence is TGCAGTGCTAGAGATGGCACGGATACCCAGCTTTGGCCCCAGCATTTT.

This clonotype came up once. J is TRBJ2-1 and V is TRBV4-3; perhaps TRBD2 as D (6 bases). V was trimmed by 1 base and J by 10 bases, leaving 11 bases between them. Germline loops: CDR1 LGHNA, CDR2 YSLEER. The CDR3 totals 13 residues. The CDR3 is CASSQVRGREQFF. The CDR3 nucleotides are TGCGCCAGCAGCCAAGTTCGGGGGAGAGAGCAGTTCTTC.

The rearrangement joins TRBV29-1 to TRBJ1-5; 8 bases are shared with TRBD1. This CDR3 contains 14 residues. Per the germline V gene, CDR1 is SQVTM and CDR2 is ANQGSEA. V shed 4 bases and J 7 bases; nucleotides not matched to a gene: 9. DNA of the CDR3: TGCAGCGTTGTAGTCGACAGGGGCGGACAGCCCCAGCATTTT. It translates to CSVVVDRGGQPQHF.

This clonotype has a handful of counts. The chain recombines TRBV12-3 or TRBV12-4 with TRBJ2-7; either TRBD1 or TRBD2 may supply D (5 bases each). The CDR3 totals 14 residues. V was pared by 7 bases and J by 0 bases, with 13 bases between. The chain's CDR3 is CASTPDTSSYEQYF. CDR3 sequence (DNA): TGTGCCAGCACCCCGGACACTAGCTCCTACGAGCAGTACTTC.

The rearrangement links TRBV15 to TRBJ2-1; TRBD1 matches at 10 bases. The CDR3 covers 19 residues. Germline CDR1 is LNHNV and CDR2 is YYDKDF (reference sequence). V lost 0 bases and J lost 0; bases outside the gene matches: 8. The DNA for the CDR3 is TGTGCCACCAGCAGAGATTTGGGACAGGGGTCCTACTCCTACAATGAGCAGTTCTTC. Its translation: CATSRDLGQGSYSYNEQFF.

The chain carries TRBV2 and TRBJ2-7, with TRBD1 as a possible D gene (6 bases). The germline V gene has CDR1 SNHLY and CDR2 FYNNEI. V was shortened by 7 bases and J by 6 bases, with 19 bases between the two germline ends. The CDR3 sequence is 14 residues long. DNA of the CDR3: TGTGCCAGCATGGGACCAGGGGATATATCCGAGCAGTACTTC. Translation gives CASMGPGDISEQYF.